The source of this T cell receptor (beta chain) is a study of lymphopenia after photon versus proton radiotherapy. The CDR3 sequence is 15 residues long. The V end was cut by 5 bases, the J end by 6 bases, with 14 bases between. Germline-derived CDR1 and CDR2 are MNHNS and SASEGT. Some clones are missing from TCRdb's copy, which holds only in-frame ones; the method was immunoSEQ multiplex PCR. The data show 65,000 to 90,000 clones, roughly 92% seen once. This receptor was obtained from a woman aged 35 to 49 with cholangiocarcinoma. The chain couples TRBV6-1 to TRBJ1-6; D not resolved. The specimen was peripheral blood, collected from a patient treated with photon-based radiotherapy. DNA of the CDR3: TGTGCCAGCAGTCCACGTGGGTTCTTTAATTCACCCCTCCACTTT. It translates to CASSPRGFFNSPLHF.